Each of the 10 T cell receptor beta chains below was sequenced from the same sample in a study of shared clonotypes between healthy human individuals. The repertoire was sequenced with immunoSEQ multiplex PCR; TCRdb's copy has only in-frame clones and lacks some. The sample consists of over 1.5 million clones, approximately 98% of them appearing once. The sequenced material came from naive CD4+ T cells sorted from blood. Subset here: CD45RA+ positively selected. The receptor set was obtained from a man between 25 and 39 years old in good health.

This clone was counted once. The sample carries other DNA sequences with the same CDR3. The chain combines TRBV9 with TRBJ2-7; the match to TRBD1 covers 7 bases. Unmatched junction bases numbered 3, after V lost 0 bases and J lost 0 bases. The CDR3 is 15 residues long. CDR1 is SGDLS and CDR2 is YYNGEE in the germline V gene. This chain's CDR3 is CASSVGGQSSYEQYF. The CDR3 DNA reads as TGTGCCAGCAGCGTAGGGGGACAGAGCTCCTACGAGCAGTACTTC. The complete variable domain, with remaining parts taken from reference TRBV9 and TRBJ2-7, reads DSGVTQTPKHLITATGQRVTLRCSPRSGDLSVYWYQQSLDQGLQFLIQYYNGEERAKGNILERFSAQQFPDLHSELNLSSLELGDSALYFCASSVGGQSSYEQYFGPGTRLTVT.

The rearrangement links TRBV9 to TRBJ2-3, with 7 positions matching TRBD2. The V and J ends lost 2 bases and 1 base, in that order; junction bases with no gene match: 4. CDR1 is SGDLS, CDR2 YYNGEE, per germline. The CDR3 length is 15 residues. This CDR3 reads CASSVSREGTDTQYF. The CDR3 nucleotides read TGTGCCAGCAGCGTTTCCCGGGAGGGCACAGATACGCAGTATTTT.

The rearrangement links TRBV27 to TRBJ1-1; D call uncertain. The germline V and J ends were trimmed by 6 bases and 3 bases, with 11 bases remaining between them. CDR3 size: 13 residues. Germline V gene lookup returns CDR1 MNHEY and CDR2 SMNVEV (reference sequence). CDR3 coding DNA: TGTGCCAGCAGAACTAAGAGGGACACTGAAGCTTTCTTT. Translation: CASRTKRDTEAFF.

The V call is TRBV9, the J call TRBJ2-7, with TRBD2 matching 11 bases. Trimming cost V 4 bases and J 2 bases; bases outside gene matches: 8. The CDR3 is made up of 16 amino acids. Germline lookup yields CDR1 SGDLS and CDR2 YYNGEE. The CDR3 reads CASSPVGTSGTYEQYF. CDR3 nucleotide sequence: TGTGCCAGCAGCCCCGTAGGGACTAGCGGAACCTACGAGCAGTACTTC.

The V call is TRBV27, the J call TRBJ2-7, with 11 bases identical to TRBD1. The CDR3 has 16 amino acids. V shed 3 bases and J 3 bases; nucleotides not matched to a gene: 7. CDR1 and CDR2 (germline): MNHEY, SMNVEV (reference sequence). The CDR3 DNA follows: TGTGCCAGCAGTTTGCCCCCGGGACAGGGGGTCTACGAGCAGTACTTC. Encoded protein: CASSLPPGQGVYEQYF.

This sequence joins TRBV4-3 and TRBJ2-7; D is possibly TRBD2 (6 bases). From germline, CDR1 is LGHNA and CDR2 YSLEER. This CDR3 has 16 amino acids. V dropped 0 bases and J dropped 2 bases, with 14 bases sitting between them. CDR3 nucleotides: TGCGCCAGCAGCCAAGATCCGGCTAGCGCTACCTACGAGCAGTACTTC. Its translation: CASSQDPASATYEQYF.

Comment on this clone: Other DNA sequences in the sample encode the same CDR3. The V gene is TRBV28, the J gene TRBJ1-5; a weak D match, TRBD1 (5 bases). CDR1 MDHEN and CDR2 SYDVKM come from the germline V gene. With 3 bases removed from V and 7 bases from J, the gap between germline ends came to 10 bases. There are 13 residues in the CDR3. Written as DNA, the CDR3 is TGTGCCAGCAGTTTTCGGGGGGGGCAGCCCCAGCATTTT. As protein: CASSFRGGQPQHF.

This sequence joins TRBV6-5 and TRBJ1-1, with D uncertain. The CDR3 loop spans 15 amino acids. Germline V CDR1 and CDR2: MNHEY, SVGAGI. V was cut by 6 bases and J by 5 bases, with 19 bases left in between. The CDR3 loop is CASRPNPIGDTEAFF. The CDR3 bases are TGTGCCAGCAGACCCAATCCCATAGGTGATACTGAAGCTTTCTTT.

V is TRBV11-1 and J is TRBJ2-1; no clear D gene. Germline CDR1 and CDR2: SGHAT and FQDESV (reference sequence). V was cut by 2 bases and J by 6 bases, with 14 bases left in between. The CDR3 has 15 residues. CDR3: CASSLMANRINEQFF. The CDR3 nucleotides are TGTGCCAGCAGCTTAATGGCGAACCGGATCAATGAGCAGTTCTTC.

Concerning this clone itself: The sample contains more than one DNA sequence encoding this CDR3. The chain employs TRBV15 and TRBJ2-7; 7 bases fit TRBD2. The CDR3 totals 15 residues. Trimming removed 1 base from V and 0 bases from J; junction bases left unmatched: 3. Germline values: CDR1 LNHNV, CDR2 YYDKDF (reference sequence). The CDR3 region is CATSRGASGSYEQYF. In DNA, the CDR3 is TGTGCCACCAGCAGAGGGGCTAGCGGCTCCTACGAGCAGTACTTC. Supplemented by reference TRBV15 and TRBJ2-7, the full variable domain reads DAMVIQNPRYQVTQFGKPVTLSCSQTLNHNVMYWYQQKSSQAPKLLFHYYDKDFNNEADTPDNFQSRRPNTSFCFLDIRSPGLGDTAMYLCATSRGASGSYEQYFGPGTRLTVT.